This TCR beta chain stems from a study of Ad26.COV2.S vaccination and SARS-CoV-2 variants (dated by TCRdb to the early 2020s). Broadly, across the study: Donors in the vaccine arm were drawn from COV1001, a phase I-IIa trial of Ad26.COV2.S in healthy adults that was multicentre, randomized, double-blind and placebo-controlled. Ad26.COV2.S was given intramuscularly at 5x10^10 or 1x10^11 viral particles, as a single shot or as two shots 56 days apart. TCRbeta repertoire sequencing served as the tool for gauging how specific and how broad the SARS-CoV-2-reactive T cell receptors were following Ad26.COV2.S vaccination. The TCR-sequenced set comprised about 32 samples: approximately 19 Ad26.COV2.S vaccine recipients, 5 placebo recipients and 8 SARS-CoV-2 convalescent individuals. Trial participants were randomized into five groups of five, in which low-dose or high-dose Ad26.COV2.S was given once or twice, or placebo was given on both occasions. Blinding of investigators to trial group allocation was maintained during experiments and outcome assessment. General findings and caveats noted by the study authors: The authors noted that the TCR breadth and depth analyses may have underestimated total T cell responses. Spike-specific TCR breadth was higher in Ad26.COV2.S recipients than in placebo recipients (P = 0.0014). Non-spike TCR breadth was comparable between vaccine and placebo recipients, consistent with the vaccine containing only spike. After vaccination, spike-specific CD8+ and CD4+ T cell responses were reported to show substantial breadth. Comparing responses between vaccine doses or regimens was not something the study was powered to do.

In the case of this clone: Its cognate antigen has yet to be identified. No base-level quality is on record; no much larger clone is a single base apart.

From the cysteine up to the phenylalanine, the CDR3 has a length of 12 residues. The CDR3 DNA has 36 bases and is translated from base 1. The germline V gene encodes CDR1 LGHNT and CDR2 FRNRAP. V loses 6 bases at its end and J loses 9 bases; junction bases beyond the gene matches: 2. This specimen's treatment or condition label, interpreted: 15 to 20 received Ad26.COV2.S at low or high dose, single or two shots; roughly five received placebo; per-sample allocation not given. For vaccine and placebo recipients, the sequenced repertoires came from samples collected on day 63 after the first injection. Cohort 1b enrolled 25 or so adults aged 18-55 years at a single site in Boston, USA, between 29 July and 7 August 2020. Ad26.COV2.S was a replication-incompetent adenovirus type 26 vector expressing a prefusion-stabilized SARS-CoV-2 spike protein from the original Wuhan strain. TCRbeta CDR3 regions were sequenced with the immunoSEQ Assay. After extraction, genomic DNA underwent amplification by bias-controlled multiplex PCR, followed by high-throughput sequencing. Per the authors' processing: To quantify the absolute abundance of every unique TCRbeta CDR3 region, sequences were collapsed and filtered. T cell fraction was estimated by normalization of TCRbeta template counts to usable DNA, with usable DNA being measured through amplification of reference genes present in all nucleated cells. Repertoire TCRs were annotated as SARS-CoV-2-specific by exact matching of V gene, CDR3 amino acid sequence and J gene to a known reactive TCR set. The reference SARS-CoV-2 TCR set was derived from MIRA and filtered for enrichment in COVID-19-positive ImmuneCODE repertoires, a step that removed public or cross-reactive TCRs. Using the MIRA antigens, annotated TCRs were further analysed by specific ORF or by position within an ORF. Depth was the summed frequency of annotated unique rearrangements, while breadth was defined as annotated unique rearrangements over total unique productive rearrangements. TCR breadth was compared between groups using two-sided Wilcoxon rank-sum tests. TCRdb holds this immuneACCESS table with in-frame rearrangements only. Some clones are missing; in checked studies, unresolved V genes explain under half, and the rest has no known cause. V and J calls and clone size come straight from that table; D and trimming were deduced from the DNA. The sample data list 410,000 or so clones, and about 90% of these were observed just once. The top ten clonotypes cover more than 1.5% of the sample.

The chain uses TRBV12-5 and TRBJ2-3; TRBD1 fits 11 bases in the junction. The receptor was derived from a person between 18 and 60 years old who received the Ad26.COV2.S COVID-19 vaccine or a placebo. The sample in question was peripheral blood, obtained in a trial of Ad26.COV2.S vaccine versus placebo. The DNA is TGTGCTAGTGGCAGGGACAGGGGGACGCAGTATTTT. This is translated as CASGRDRGTQYF.